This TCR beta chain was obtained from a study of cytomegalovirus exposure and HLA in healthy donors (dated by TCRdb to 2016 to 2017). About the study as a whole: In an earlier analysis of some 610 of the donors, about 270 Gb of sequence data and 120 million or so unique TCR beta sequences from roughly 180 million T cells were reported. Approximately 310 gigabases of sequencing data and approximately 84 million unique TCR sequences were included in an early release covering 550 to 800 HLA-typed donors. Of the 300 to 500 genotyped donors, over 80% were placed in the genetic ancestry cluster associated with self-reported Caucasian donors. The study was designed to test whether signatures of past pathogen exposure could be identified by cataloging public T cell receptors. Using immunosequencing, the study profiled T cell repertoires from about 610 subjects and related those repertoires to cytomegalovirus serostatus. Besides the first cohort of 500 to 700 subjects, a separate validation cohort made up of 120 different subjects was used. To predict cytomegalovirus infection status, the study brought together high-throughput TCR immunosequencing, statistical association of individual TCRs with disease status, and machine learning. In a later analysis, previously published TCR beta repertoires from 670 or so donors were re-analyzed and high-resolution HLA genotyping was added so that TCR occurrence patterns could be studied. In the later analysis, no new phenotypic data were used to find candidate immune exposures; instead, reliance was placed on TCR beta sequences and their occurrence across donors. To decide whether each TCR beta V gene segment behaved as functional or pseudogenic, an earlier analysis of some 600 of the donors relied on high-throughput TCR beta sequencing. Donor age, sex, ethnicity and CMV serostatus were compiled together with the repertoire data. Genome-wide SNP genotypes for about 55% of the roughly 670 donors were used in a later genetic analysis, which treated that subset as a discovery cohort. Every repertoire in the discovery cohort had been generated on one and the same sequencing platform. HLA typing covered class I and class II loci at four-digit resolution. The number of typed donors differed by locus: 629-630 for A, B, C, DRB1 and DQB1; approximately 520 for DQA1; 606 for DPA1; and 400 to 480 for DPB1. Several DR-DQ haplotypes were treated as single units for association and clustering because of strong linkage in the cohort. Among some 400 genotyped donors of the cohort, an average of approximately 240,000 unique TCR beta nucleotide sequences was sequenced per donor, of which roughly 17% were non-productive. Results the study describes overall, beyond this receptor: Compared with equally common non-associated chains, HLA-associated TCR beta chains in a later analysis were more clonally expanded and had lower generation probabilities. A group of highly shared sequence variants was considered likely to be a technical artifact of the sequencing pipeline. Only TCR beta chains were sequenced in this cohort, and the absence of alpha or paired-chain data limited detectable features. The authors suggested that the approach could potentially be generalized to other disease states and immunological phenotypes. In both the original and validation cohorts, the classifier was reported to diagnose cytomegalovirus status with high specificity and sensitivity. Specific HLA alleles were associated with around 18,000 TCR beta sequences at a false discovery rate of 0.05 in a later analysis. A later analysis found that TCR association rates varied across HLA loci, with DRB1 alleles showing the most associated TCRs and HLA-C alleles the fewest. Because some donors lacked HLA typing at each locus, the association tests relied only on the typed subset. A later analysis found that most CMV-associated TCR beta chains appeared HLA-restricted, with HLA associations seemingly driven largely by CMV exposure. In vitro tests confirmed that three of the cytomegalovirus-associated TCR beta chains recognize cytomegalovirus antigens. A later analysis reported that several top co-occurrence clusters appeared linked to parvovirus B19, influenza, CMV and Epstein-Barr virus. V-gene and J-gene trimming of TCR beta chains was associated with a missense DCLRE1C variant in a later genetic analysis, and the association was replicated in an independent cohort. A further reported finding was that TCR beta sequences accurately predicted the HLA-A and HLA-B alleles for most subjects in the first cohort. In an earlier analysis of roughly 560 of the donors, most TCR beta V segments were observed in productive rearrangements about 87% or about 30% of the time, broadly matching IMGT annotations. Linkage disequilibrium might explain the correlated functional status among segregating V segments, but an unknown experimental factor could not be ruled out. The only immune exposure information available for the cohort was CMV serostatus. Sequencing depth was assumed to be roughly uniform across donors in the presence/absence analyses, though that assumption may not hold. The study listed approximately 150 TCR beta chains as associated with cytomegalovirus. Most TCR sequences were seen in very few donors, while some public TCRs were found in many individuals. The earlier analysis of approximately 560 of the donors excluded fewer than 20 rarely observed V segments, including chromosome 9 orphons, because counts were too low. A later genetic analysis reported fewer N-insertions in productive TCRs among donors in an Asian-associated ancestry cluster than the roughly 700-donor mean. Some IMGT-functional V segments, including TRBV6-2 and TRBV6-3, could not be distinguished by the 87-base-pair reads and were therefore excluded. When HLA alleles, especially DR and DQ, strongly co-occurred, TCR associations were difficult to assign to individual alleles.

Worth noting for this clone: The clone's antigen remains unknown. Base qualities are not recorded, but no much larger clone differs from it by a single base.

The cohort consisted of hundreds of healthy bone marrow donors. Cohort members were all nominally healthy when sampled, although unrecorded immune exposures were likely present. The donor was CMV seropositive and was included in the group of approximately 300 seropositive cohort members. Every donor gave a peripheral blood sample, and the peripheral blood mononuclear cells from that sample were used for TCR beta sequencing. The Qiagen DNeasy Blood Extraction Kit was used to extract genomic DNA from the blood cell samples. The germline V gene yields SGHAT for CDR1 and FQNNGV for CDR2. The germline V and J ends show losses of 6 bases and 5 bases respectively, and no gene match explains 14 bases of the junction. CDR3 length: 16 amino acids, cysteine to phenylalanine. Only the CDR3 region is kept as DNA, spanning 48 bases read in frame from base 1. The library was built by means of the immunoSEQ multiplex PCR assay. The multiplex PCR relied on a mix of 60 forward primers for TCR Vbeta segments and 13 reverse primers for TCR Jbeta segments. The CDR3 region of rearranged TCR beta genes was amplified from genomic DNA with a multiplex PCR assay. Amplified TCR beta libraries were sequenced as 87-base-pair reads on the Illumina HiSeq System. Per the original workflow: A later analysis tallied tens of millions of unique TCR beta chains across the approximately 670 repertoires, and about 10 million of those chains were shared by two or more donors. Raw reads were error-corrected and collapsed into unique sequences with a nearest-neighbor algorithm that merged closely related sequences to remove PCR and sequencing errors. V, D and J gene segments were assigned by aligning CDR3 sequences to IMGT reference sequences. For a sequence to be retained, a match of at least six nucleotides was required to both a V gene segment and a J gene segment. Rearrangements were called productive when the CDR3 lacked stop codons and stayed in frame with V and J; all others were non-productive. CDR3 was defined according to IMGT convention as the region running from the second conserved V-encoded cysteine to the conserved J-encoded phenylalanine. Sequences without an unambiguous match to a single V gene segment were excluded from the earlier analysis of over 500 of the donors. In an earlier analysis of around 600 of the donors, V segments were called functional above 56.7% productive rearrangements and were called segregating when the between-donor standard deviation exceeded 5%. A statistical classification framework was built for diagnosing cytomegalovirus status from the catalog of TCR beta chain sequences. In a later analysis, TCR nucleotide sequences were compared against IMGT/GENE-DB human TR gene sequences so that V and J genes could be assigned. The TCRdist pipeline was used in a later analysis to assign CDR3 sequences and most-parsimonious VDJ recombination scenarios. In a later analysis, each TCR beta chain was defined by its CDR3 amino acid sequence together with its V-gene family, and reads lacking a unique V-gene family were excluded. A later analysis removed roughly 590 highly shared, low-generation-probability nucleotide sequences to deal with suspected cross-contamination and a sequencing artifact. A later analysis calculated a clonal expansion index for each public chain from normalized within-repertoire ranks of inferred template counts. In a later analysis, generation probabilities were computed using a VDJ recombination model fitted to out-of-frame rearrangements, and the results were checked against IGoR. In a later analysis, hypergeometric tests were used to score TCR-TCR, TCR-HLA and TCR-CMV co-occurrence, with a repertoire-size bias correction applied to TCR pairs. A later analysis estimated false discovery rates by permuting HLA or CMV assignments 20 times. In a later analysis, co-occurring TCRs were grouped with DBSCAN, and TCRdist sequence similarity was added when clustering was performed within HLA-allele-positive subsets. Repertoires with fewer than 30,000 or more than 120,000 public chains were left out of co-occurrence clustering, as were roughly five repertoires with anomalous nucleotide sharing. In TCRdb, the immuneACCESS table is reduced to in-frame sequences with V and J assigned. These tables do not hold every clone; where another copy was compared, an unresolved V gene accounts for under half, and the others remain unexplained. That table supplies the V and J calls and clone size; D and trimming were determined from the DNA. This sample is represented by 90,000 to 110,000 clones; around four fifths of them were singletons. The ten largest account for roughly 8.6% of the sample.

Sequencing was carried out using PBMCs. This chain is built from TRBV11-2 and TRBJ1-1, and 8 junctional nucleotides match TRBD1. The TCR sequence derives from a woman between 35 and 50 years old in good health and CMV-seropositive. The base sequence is TGTGCCAGCAGGTCGCTTCGGACAGGGAAAAGAACTGAAGCTTTCTTT. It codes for CASRSLRTGKRTEAFF.